This T cell receptor (beta chain) was documented in a study of cytomegalovirus exposure and HLA in healthy donors. About the study: T cells numbering around 180 million yielded fewer than 140 million unique TCR beta sequences in an earlier analysis.

Turning to this clone: Its antigen is currently unknown.

The PCR employed 60 Vbeta primers together with 13 Jbeta primers. Profiled with immunoSEQ multiplex PCR; TCRdb holds only in-frame clones, not every one. The repertoire holds hundreds of thousands of clones, approximately 85% seen once, with 0.2% to 0.25% in the top ten. V dropped 9 bases and J dropped 7; count of bases not matched to a gene: 14. The germline gives CDR1 LNHDA, CDR2 SQIVND (reference sequence). This CDR3 comprises 14 residues. General study points: There was a cluster of highly shared sequence variants that was likely a sequencing artifact. Per published reports, the classifier diagnosed cytomegalovirus status with high specificity and sensitivity. In vitro confirmation showed three CMV-associated chains to be CMV antigen specific.

The chain couples TRBV19 to TRBJ2-7; 8 bases line up with TRBD2. The specimen was PBMCs. This receptor was taken from a girl under 10 years old in good health and CMV-seronegative. The DNA of the CDR3 is TGTGCCAGCGACGCCGGGACTAGTGTCGGTGAGCAGTACTTC. Translation gives CASDAGTSVGEQYF.